The 31 T cell receptor beta chains below come from one sample, sequenced in a study of cytomegalovirus exposure and HLA in healthy donors. PCR used 60 Vbeta primers and 13 Jbeta primers. Profiled with immunoSEQ multiplex PCR; TCRdb holds only in-frame clones, not every one. Its clone listing holds approximately 120,000 clones. Sequencing was performed on PBMCs. These receptors were taken from a young man in good health and CMV-seronegative.

This sequence joins TRBV5-4 and TRBJ2-5, with TRBD2 matching 7 bases. The DNA end lines up better with TRBJ2-7; the J call may be wrong. This CDR3 comprises 14 residues. CDR1 is SGHNT, CDR2 YYREEE, per germline (reference sequence). The CDR3 DNA is TGTGCCAGCAGCCCCGGACTAGACTCCTACGAGCAGTACTTC. Its protein is CASSPGLDSYEQYF.

V gene TRBV5-1 combines with J gene TRBJ2-3; maybe TRBD1 (6 bases). Trimming cost V 2 bases and J 4 bases, with 8 bases left between them. This CDR3 is built from 13 residues. CDR1 and CDR2 from the germline V gene are SGHRS and YFSETQ. The CDR3 sequence is CASSFQGSDTQYF. The CDR3 coding sequence is TGCGCCAGCAGCTTTCAGGGGTCAGATACGCAGTATTTT.

V usage is TRBV6-5 and J usage is TRBJ1-2; 7 nucleotides line up with TRBD1. Trimming at V came to 2 bases and at J to 3 bases, leaving 9 bases not matched to a gene. The CDR3 is 16 amino acids. In germline, CDR1 is MNHEY, CDR2 SVGAGI. Here the CDR3 reads CASSYLGTVSDYGYTF. The CDR3 DNA reads TGTGCCAGCAGTTACCTAGGGACAGTCTCCGACTATGGCTACACCTTC.

The chain has TRBV6-6 and TRBJ1-4; D call uncertain. The CDR3 sequence is 15 residues long. The germline gives CDR1 MNHNY, CDR2 SVGAGI (reference sequence). Trimming took off 7 bases at V and 3 bases at J, with 15 bases between the two ends. CDR3 protein: CASTLGRRSNEKLFF. Here the CDR3 DNA reads TGTGCCAGCACCCTTGGGAGGCGATCTAATGAAAAACTGTTTTTT.

The chain couples TRBV10-3 to TRBJ1-1; 7 nucleotides agree with TRBD1. The V and J ends lost 3 bases and 3 bases, in that order; junction bases with no gene match: 4. This CDR3 is built from 14 residues. Germline-derived CDR1 and CDR2 are ENHRY and SYGVKD. The CDR3 coding sequence is TGTGCCATCAGTGACACAGGGGAGGACACTGAAGCTTTCTTT. This translates into CAISDTGEDTEAFF.

This sequence joins TRBV2 and TRBJ2-1; no clear D gene. Trimming removed 6 bases at V and 7 bases at J, with 10 bases between. Germline assignment: CDR1 SNHLY and CDR2 FYNNEI. The CDR3 covers 12 residues. CDR3 DNA sequence: TGTGCCAGCAGGGCAGGAAGGAATGAGCAGTTCTTC. This encodes CASRAGRNEQFF.

This sequence joins TRBV7-2 and TRBJ2-3, with TRBD2 as a possible D gene (6 bases). The germline V gene encodes CDR1 SGHTA and CDR2 FQGNSA. CDR3 size: 17 residues. V was clipped by 2 bases and J by 1 base, with 16 bases between them. CDR3 in DNA: TGTGCCAGCAGCTTAAACGTGGCGGGGTGGGGCACAGATACGCAGTATTTT. This sequence encodes CASSLNVAGWGTDTQYF.

V usage is TRBV6-5 and J usage is TRBJ2-1; a possible D gene is TRBD1 (5 bases). This CDR3 has 14 residues. Trimming took 6 bases from V and 3 from J, leaving 12 bases between them. Germline CDR1 reads MNHEY; CDR2 reads SVGAGI. The CDR3: CASSQTVYYNEQFF. The CDR3 region has the DNA TGTGCCAGCAGCCAGACAGTTTACTACAATGAGCAGTTCTTC.

The CDR3 DNA is TGCGCCAGCAGGTCCGGGACTCTCGCCTACAATGAGCAGTTCTTC. Protein sequence: CASRSGTLAYNEQFF. The chain recombines TRBV5-1 with TRBJ2-1, with D possibly being TRBD2 (6 bases). Germline CDR1 is SGHRS and CDR2 is YFSETQ. This CDR3 is built from 15 residues. Trimming stripped 5 bases from V and 2 bases from J, with 14 bases between.

The rearrangement links TRBV6-5 to TRBJ2-5, with 8 bases matching TRBD2. V shed 0 bases, J shed 5 bases, and the junction held 8 bases outside the gene matches. The CDR3 has 16 amino acids. Germline lookup yields CDR1 MNHEY and CDR2 SVGAGI. CDR3 sequence: CASSYSVGGRWETQYF. CDR3 DNA sequence: TGTGCCAGCAGTTACTCGGTGGGCGGGAGGTGGGAGACCCAGTACTTC.

V usage is TRBV28 and J usage is TRBJ2-7; 13 positions agree with TRBD2. After removal of 4 bases from V and 3 bases from J, the junction contained 6 bases not matched to a gene. Per germline, CDR1 MDHEN and CDR2 SYDVKM. The CDR3 covers 16 residues. This chain's CDR3 is CASSSWTSGRFYEQYF. In DNA form, the CDR3 reads TGTGCCAGCAGTTCCTGGACTAGCGGGAGATTCTACGAGCAGTACTTC. The variable domain in full, with the rest retrieved from reference TRBV28 and TRBJ2-7, is DVKVTQSSRYLVKRTGEKVFLECVQDMDHENMFWYRQDPGLGLRLIYFSYDVKMKEKGDIPEGYSVSREKKERFSLILESASTNQTSMYLCASSSWTSGRFYEQYFGPGTRLTVT.

The chain uses TRBV28 and TRBJ1-4; tentatively, D is TRBD1 (5 bases). The CDR3 is made up of 15 amino acids. Germline V lookup: CDR1 MDHEN, CDR2 SYDVKM. Trimming left V 4 bases short and J 2 bases short, with 11 bases between. The CDR3: CASSSLGVTNEKLFF. CDR3 nucleotide sequence: TGTGCCAGCAGTTCCCTAGGGGTCACTAATGAAAAACTGTTTTTT.

The V gene is TRBV7-9, the J gene TRBJ2-7, with D perhaps TRBD2 (5 bases). Germline loops: CDR1 SEHNR, CDR2 FQNEAQ (reference sequence). The CDR3 runs to 12 residues. Trimming took 3 bases from V and 3 from J, leaving 6 bases between them. CDR3 in amino acids: CASSFDYYEQYF. CDR3 sequence (DNA): TGTGCCAGCAGCTTTGACTACTACGAGCAGTACTTC.

This chain uses TRBV5-4 with TRBJ2-1; 12 bases match TRBD2. Germline V lookup: CDR1 SGHNT, CDR2 YYREEE (reference sequence). The length of the CDR3 is 16 residues. Trimming at V came to 6 bases and at J to 9 bases, leaving 13 bases not matched to a gene. CDR3 residues: CASTTWASGRESEQFF. The CDR3 region has the DNA TGTGCCAGCACCACATGGGCTAGCGGGAGGGAGAGTGAGCAGTTCTTC.

The chain joins TRBV4-1 to TRBJ2-7; 8 nucleotides match TRBD2. Germline V CDR1 and CDR2: MGHRA, YSYEKL. V dropped 6 bases and J dropped 4; count of bases not matched to a gene: 11. The length of the CDR3 is 15 residues. CDR3 residues: CASRRVGTRTYEQYF. CDR3 nucleotides: TGCGCCAGCAGAAGGGTCGGGACTAGAACTTACGAGCAGTACTTC.

The CDR3 coding sequence is TGTGCCAGCAGTCTCACAGGGGATACTGAAGCTTTCTTT. Translating it yields CASSLTGDTEAFF. The chain is built from TRBV2 and TRBJ1-1; 7 nucleotides agree with TRBD1. Germline-derived CDR1 and CDR2 are SNHLY and FYNNEI. The CDR3 is made up of 13 amino acids. V dropped 5 bases and J dropped 5; count of bases not matched to a gene: 5.

This rearrangement joins TRBV7-9 to TRBJ2-7; 9 nucleotides agree with TRBD2. Germline loops: CDR1 SEHNR, CDR2 FQNEAQ (reference sequence). The CDR3 runs 17 residues. Germline trimming cut 5 bases from V and 5 bases from J; bases unmatched to any gene: 16. CDR3 DNA sequence: TGTGCCAGCAGCCCGTTGGATAGCGGGAGTGGTTCGGACGAGCAGTACTTC. This gives the protein CASSPLDSGSGSDEQYF.

The genes are TRBV27 and TRBJ1-2, with D unclear. CDR3 size: 13 residues. Looked up from germline, CDR1 is MNHEY and CDR2 is SMNVEV (reference sequence). V dropped 5 bases and J dropped 0 bases, with 7 bases sitting between them. The CDR3 DNA sequence: TGTGCCAGCAGTCCTGGGCCTAACTATGGCTACACCTTC. Translated, it gives CASSPGPNYGYTF.

The gene calls are TRBV19 and TRBJ1-1; D is uncertain. This CDR3 comprises 15 residues. Germline loops: CDR1 LNHDA, CDR2 SQIVND (reference sequence). V lost 1 base to trimming and J lost 4 bases, with 13 bases between them. The CDR3 region has the DNA TGTGCCAGTAGTATAGGTCCGGTCCCTGGCACTGAAGCTTTCTTT. Amino acid sequence: CASSIGPVPGTEAFF.

The chain recombines TRBV25-1 with TRBJ1-4, with D unclear. This CDR3 region has 15 residues. Trimming cost V 1 base and J 4 bases, with 10 bases left between them. Germline CDR1 is MGHDK and CDR2 is SYGVNS. As DNA, the CDR3 is TGTGCCAGCAGTGAATCCCTGCGGAGTAATGAAAAACTGTTTTTT. Translation gives CASSESLRSNEKLFF.

V and J are TRBV6-1 and TRBJ1-1, with 8 bases matching TRBD1. J was trimmed by 0 bases and V by 6 bases; bases with no gene match: 6. Germline V gene sequence: CDR1 MNHNS, CDR2 SASEGT. This CDR3 region has 15 residues. CDR3 residues: CASRPRDRMNTEAFF. Written as DNA, the CDR3 is TGTGCCAGCAGGCCCCGGGACAGGATGAACACTGAAGCTTTCTTT.

This chain joins TRBV6-5 and TRBJ1-1; TRBD1 is a possible D gene (5 bases). The germline CDR1 and CDR2 sequences are MNHEY and SVGAGI. Trimming removed 5 bases from V and 8 bases from J, with 15 bases in between. The CDR3 loop spans 13 amino acids. CDR3 bases: TGTGCCAGCAGTCCTGGACAACCTTCGGAAGCTTTCTTT. Translated: CASSPGQPSEAFF.

The chain links TRBV5-6 to TRBJ2-5; TRBD1 might be the D (7 bases). With the DNA end fitting TRBJ2-7 better, the J assignment may be wrong. The germline V gene has CDR1 SGHDT and CDR2 YYEEEE. This CDR3 comprises 15 residues. The CDR3 region is CASSLAGGSGYEQYF. The CDR3 DNA follows: TGTGCCAGCAGCTTGGCAGGGGGGTCGGGGTACGAGCAGTACTTC.

The chain links TRBV5-1 to TRBJ2-3, with 7 positions matching TRBD2. Germline V gives CDR1 SGHRS, CDR2 YFSETQ. With 3 bases clipped from V and 3 bases from J, the junction kept 7 bases outside the gene matches. The CDR3 sequence is 15 residues long. As DNA, the CDR3 is TGCGCCAGCAGCTCGGGAGGAGGTACGACAGATACGCAGTATTTT. It yields the protein CASSSGGGTTDTQYF.

V usage is TRBV5-1 and J usage is TRBJ1-4; TRBD1 is a possible D gene (5 bases). V was shortened by 4 bases and J by 7 bases, with 17 bases between the two germline ends. The germline V gene has CDR1 SGHRS and CDR2 YFSETQ. The CDR3 is 15 amino acids. In DNA form, the CDR3 reads TGCGCCAGCAGCCTTCTCGGGGGAATAAGTGAAAAACTGTTTTTT. It translates to CASSLLGGISEKLFF.

The gene calls are TRBV7-8 and TRBJ1-2; no reliable D call. Germline lookup yields CDR1 SGHVS and CDR2 FQNEAQ. V dropped 2 bases and J dropped 3 bases, with 13 bases sitting between them. This CDR3 region has 15 residues. This CDR3 is CASSLNEGPYYGYTF. CDR3 in DNA: TGTGCCAGCAGCTTAAACGAGGGCCCTTACTATGGCTACACCTTC. The full variable domain, in which reference TRBV7-8 and TRBJ1-2 provide the parts outside the CDR3, is GAGVSQSPRYKVAKRGQDVALRCDPISGHVSLFWYQQALGQGPEFLTYFQNEAQLDKSGLPSDRFFAERPEGSVSTLKIQRTQQEDSAVYLCASSLNEGPYYGYTFGSGTRLTVV.

The chain carries TRBV4-1 and TRBJ1-5, with 8 bases identical to TRBD1. The V gene's germline CDR1 is MGHRA and CDR2 YSYEKL. V lost 3 bases and J lost 3; bases outside the gene matches: 16. The CDR3 has 19 amino acids. The CDR3 bases are TGCGCCAGCAGCCATGGGTACGGACAGGGCAAGTATGACAATCAGCCCCAGCATTTT. It codes for CASSHGYGQGKYDNQPQHF.

The CDR3 bases are TGTGCCAGCAGCTGGTGGGGGACAGAAGAGACCCAGTACTTC. Its protein is CASSWWGTEETQYF. This chain connects TRBV5-8 to TRBJ2-5; 7 bases map to TRBD1. The CDR3 is 14 amino acids. With 3 bases clipped from V and 3 bases from J, the junction kept 5 bases outside the gene matches. Germline CDR1 is SGHTS and CDR2 is YDEGEE.

This chain joins TRBV7-2 and TRBJ2-5, with D unclear. The germline V gene has CDR1 SGHTA and CDR2 FQGNSA. Trimming left V 4 bases short and J 2 bases short, with 2 bases between. The CDR3 loop spans 11 amino acids. CDR3 residues: CASSSQETQYF. For the CDR3, the DNA is TGTGCCAGCAGCTCACAAGAGACCCAGTACTTC.

J is TRBJ1-1 and V is TRBV27, with D perhaps matching TRBD1 (6 bases). The V gene lost 4 bases and the J gene lost 4 bases, with 10 bases spanning the gap. Germline V lookup: CDR1 MNHEY, CDR2 SMNVEV (reference sequence). The CDR3 spans 13 residues. The CDR3 protein is CASSSDSVTEAFF. The CDR3 DNA is TGTGCCAGCAGTTCGGACAGTGTCACTGAAGCTTTCTTT.

The chain has TRBV5-6 and TRBJ1-5, with 11 bases matching TRBD1. The J segment lost 4 bases and the V segment lost 4 bases, leaving 4 bases of the junction unmatched. CDR1 and CDR2 from the germline V gene are SGHDT and YYEEEE. The CDR3 loop spans 15 amino acids. The CDR3 protein is CASSVGTGGNQPQHF. CDR3 coding DNA: TGTGCCAGCAGCGTAGGGACAGGGGGAAATCAGCCCCAGCATTTT.